These 10 T cell receptor beta chains were sequenced from one sample in a study of control samples from healthy donors and cancer patients. TCRdb keeps only in-frame clones here, not all; method: immunoSEQ multiplex PCR. Of under 200,000 clones in the sample, roughly 89% were seen once. Material: blood. These receptors were obtained from a woman in her twenties or thirties in good health.

V gene TRBV3-1 (or the pseudogene TRBV3-2) combines with J gene TRBJ1-3; 8 nucleotides match TRBD1. CDR3 length: 16 residues. Germline V lookup: CDR1 LGHDT, CDR2 YNNKEL (reference sequence). Losses at the gene ends were 4 bases for V and 4 bases for J; bases not matched to a gene: 9. CDR3 DNA: TGTGCCAGCAGCCGCACCCAGGGGGCGTTAGGAAACACCATATATTTT. Translated, it gives CASSRTQGALGNTIYF.

V usage is TRBV12-3 or TRBV12-4 and J usage is TRBJ2-3; a weak D match, TRBD2 (5 bases). Trimming took off 5 bases at V and 4 bases at J, with 10 bases between the two ends. The CDR3 consists of 13 residues. Here the CDR3 DNA reads TGTGCCAGCAGTACCCAACTAGCAGATACGCAGTATTTT. Its translation: CASSTQLADTQYF.

The V call is TRBV6-5, the J call TRBJ2-5, with TRBD2 identical over 7 bases. V lost 0 bases, J lost 5 bases, and 0 bases stayed unmatched. Germline V gives CDR1 MNHEY, CDR2 SVGAGI. This CDR3 comprises 13 residues. The CDR3 is CASSYSGGETQYF. The CDR3 DNA reads TGTGCCAGCAGTTACTCGGGGGGGGAGACCCAGTACTTC.

The chain carries TRBV30 and TRBJ2-7; D is undetermined. The germline gives CDR1 GTSNPN, CDR2 SVGIG (reference sequence). Trimming left V 2 bases short and J 4 bases short, with 9 bases between. This CDR3 spans 12 amino acids. In nucleotides, the CDR3 is TGTGCCTGGAGTCTTAGAGATTACGAGCAGTACTTC. Translation gives CAWSLRDYEQYF.

The chain carries TRBV7-9 and TRBJ2-7, with D hard to call. Trimming shortened V by 5 bases and J by 2 bases, and 7 bases separated the two germline ends. The germline V gene encodes CDR1 SEHNR and CDR2 FQNEAQ (reference sequence). The CDR3 loop spans 12 amino acids. Here the CDR3 reads CASSPSTYEQYF. DNA for the CDR3: TGTGCCAGCAGCCCATCCACCTACGAGCAGTACTTC.

There are a few counts of this clone. The chain combines TRBV4-2 with TRBJ2-5; 8 nucleotides line up with TRBD1. The CDR3 length is 13 residues. The trim removed 4 bases at V and 4 bases at J, leaving 2 bases unmatched. Germline V gene data show CDR1 as LGHNA and CDR2 as YNFKEQ. The CDR3 nucleotides are TGTGCCAGCAGCCTCGACAGGGGAGAGACCCAGTACTTC. Its protein is CASSLDRGETQYF.

This sequence joins TRBV12-5 and TRBJ2-5; 9 nucleotides line up with TRBD2. J lost 1 base, V lost 5 bases, and 5 bases had no gene match. Germline CDR1 is LGHNT and CDR2 is FRNRAP. The CDR3 runs 15 residues. The CDR3 spells CASGPLAGVQETQYF. As DNA, the CDR3 is TGTGCTAGTGGTCCCTTAGCGGGGGTCCAAGAGACCCAGTACTTC.

The CDR3 nucleotides read TGCAGCGTCACGGACTCCCCCTACGAGCAGTACTTC. This codes for CSVTDSPYEQYF. V is TRBV29-1 and J is TRBJ2-7, with D possibly TRBD2 on 5 matching bases. The germline V and J ends were trimmed by 6 bases and 2 bases, with 11 bases remaining between them. In germline, CDR1 is SQVTM, CDR2 ANQGSEA. The CDR3 covers 12 residues.

The chain combines TRBV11-1 with TRBJ2-3; D is unclear. Germline loops: CDR1 SGHAT, CDR2 FQDESV (reference sequence). This CDR3 has 15 amino acids. With 1 base removed from V and 4 bases from J, the gap between germline ends came to 12 bases. The CDR3 DNA sequence: TGTGCCAGCAGCTTAGGGGCAGGTGGCCCAGATACGCAGTATTTT. Translation: CASSLGAGGPDTQYF.

This chain joins TRBV18 and TRBJ2-3; no firm D call. Germline values: CDR1 KGHSH, CDR2 LQKENI. The CDR3 sequence is 13 residues long. V lost 2 bases to trimming and J lost 1 base, with 4 bases between them. The CDR3 DNA sequence: TGTGCCAGCTCACCAGGACGCACAGATACGCAGTATTTT. Its translation is CASSPGRTDTQYF.